The present T cell receptor (beta chain) was sequenced within a study of graft-versus-host responses after intestinal transplantation. Study context: Once they had received anti-thymocyte globulin induction, all recipients took tacrolimus and steroids for about 3 years. The study, taken as a whole, reports: HvG clone declines early post-transplant were associated with peak circulating GvH levels.

V lost 5 bases to trimming and J lost 3 bases, with 13 bases between them. CDR1 and CDR2 from the germline V gene are SEHNR and FQNEAQ (reference sequence). There are 15 residues in the CDR3. Turning to this clone: Its antigen is currently unknown.

Assay used: immunoSEQ multiplex PCR; TCRdb lists only in-frame clones, some missing. The sample has some 120,000 clones; approximately 90% are singletons. This chain joins TRBV7-9 and TRBJ1-4, with no clear D. The clonotype comes from a human donor who was the organ donor for an intestinal transplant. The source material was unstimulated CD4+ T cells sorted from spleen or lymph node cells, sampled before transplant. This chain's CDR3 is CASSRRSEANEKLFF. CDR3 DNA: TGTGCCAGCAGCCGCCGCTCGGAGGCTAATGAAAAACTGTTTTTT.